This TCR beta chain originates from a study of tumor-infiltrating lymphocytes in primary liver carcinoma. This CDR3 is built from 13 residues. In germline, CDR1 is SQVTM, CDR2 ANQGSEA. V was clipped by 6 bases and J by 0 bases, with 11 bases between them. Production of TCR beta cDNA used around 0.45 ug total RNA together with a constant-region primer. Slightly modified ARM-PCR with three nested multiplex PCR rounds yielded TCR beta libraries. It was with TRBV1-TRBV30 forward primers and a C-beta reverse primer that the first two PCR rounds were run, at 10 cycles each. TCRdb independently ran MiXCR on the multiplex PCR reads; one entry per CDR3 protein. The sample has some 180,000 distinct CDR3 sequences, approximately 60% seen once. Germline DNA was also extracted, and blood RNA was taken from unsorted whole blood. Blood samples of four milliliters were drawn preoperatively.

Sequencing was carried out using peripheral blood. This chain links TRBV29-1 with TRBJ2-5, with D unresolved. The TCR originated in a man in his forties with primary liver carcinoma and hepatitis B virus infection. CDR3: CSVGKNNQETQYF. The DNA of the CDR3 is TGCAGCGTCGGCAAGAACAACCAAGAGACCCAGTACTTC.